The present TCR beta chain was sequenced within a study of response to subunit inactivated influenza vaccine. As regards this clonotype: Its antigen is currently unknown.

The CDR3 totals 16 residues. From germline, CDR1 is SGHAT and CDR2 FQNNGV. V lost 5 bases and J lost 9; bases outside the gene matches: 14. Study observations and caveats: Authors suggested few new T cells are recruited by each seasonal influenza vaccination.

Using its own MiXCR run on the RT-PCR reads, TCRdb lists one record per CDR3 protein. The sample holds under 550,000 distinct CDR3 sequences, more than 7% seen once. The genes are TRBV11-2 and TRBJ2-2, with 8 bases aligning to TRBD1. The specimen comprised PBMCs from blood, sampled roughly 24 months after vaccination. The receptor was derived from a man between 50 and 75 years old who received an inactivated influenza vaccine. In DNA, the CDR3 is TGTGCCAGCAGCCCATACATGGACAGGGCCGCGAGGGAGCTGTTTTTT. It specifies CASSPYMDRAARELFF. The full variable domain, with the rest looked up from reference TRBV11-2 and TRBJ2-2, is EAGVAQSPRYKIIEKRQSVAFWCNPISGHATLYWYQQILGQGPKLLIQFQNNGVVDDSQLPKDRFSAERLKGVDSTLKIQPAKLEDSAVYLCASSPYMDRAARELFFGEGSRLTVL.